This TCR beta chain was observed in a study of blood T cell repertoires in COVID-19. At the level of the study: Collection of acute and convalescent COVID-19 samples took place in the United States, Italy and Spain. The analysed material was cDNA or gDNA that came from T cells, B-cell-depleted T cells, or PBMCs.

While infection was still active, Seattle patients were enrolled and then followed longitudinally. This CDR3 has 16 residues. Germline CDR1 and CDR2: SGHTA and FQGNSA. Trimming at V came to 1 base and at J to 10 bases, leaving 9 bases not matched to a gene. In the authors' workflow: Nucleated cell number was recorded as an estimate derived from reference gene primer amplification. Method: immunoSEQ multiplex PCR; TCRdb's copy keeps in-frame clones and lacks some. The D gene and trimming were derived from the DNA, and the V and J assignments and clone size from that table. In the table there are about 350,000 clones, about nine tenths of which are singletons.

The genes are TRBV7-2 and TRBJ1-4; TRBD1 matches at 10 bases. The clonotype was recovered from a woman in her 70s with COVID-19, enrolled during active disease. Sequenced material: peripheral blood. The CDR3 DNA follows: TGTGCCAGCAGCTTAGTTGGGGGACAGGGGTGGGGAAAACTGTTTTTT. This translates into CASSLVGGQGWGKLFF. Combining the CDR3 with reference TRBV7-2 and TRBJ1-4 gives the whole variable domain GAGVSQSPSNKVTEKGKDVELRCDPISGHTALYWYRQSLGQGLEFLIYFQGNSAPDKSGLPSDRFSAERTGGSVSTLTIQRTQQEDSAVYLCASSLVGGQGWGKLFFGSGTQLSVL.